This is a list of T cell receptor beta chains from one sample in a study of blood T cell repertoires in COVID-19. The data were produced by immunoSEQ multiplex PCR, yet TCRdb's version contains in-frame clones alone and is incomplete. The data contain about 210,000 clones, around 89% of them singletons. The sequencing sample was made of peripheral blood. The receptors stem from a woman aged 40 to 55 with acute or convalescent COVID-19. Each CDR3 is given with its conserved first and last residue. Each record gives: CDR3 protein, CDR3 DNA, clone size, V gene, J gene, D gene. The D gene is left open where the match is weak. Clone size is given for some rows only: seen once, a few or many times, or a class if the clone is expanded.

cdr3_aa: CASGLVLGTGGTEAFF; cdr3_nt: TGTGCTAGTGGTTTGGTACTTGGGACAGGGGGCACTGAAGCTTTCTTT; clone_size: NA; v_call: TRBV12-5; j_call: TRBJ1-1; d_call: TRBD1
cdr3_aa: CASSVGGQHSGNTIYF; cdr3_nt: TGTGCCAGCAGCGTAGGAGGGCAGCACTCTGGAAACACCATATATTTT; clone_size: NA; v_call: TRBV9; j_call: TRBJ1-3; d_call: NA
cdr3_aa: CASSPSGKDRLFF; cdr3_nt: TGTGCCAGCAGTCCCTCGGGAAAGGACAGACTGTTTTTT; clone_size: NA; v_call: TRBV12-3/TRBV12-4; j_call: TRBJ1-4; d_call: NA
cdr3_aa: CASSEYLEVANYGYTF; cdr3_nt: TGTGCCAGCAGTGAATATCTTGAGGTGGCTAACTATGGCTACACCTTC; clone_size: NA; v_call: TRBV25-1; j_call: TRBJ1-2; d_call: NA
cdr3_aa: CSANDRYNEQFF; cdr3_nt: TGCAGTGCTAATGACCGCTACAATGAGCAGTTCTTC; clone_size: NA; v_call: TRBV20-1; j_call: TRBJ2-1; d_call: NA
cdr3_aa: CASSLNSGGADTQYF; cdr3_nt: TGTGCCAGCAGCTTAAATAGCGGGGGGGCGGATACGCAGTATTTT; clone_size: NA; v_call: TRBV7-3; j_call: TRBJ2-3; d_call: TRBD2
cdr3_aa: CASSRLGQGGNEQFF; cdr3_nt: TGTGCCAGCAGCCGACTCGGACAGGGAGGGAATGAGCAGTTCTTC; clone_size: NA; v_call: TRBV3-1/TRBV3-2; j_call: TRBJ2-1; d_call: NA
cdr3_aa: CASSERPGTQYF; cdr3_nt: TGTGCCAGCAGCGAGCGTCCCGGGACTCAGTACTTC; clone_size: NA; v_call: TRBV7-9; j_call: TRBJ2-5; d_call: NA
cdr3_aa: CASSFWGENTGELFF; cdr3_nt: TGTGCCAGCAGTTTTTGGGGGGAGAACACCGGGGAGCTGTTTTTT; clone_size: NA; v_call: TRBV27; j_call: TRBJ2-2; d_call: NA
cdr3_aa: CAISGRQGLAGGPQFF; cdr3_nt: TGTGCCATCAGTGGGAGACAGGGGCTAGCGGGGGGACCGCAGTTCTTC; clone_size: NA; v_call: TRBV10-3; j_call: TRBJ2-1; d_call: TRBD2
cdr3_aa: CASRFFGVDSPLHF; cdr3_nt: TGTGCCAGCAGGTTTTTCGGGGTTGATTCACCCCTCCACTTT; clone_size: NA; v_call: TRBV2; j_call: TRBJ1-6; d_call: NA
cdr3_aa: CASSFVLAGVFYEQFF; cdr3_nt: TGTGCCAGCAGCTTTGTACTAGCGGGGGTTTTCTACGAGCAGTTCTTC; clone_size: NA; v_call: TRBV7-9; j_call: TRBJ2-1; d_call: TRBD2
cdr3_aa: CASRGTGGRPDAFF; cdr3_nt: TGTGCCAGTAGGGGGACAGGGGGGCGGCCGGACGCTTTCTTT; clone_size: NA; v_call: TRBV19; j_call: TRBJ1-1; d_call: TRBD1
cdr3_aa: CASSVVSGSGYTF; cdr3_nt: TGTGCCAGCAGCGTAGTGTCGGGATCTGGCTACACCTTC; clone_size: NA; v_call: TRBV9; j_call: TRBJ1-2; d_call: NA
cdr3_aa: CASSARASSTDTQYF; cdr3_nt: TGTGCCAGCAGCGCCCGAGCCTCTAGCACAGATACGCAGTATTTT; clone_size: NA; v_call: TRBV9; j_call: TRBJ2-3; d_call: NA
cdr3_aa: CAWSGGGYGNQPQHF; cdr3_nt: TGTGCCTGGAGTGGGGGGGGCTATGGCAATCAGCCCCAGCATTTT; clone_size: NA; v_call: TRBV30; j_call: TRBJ1-5; d_call: NA
cdr3_aa: CASSRTSSLQYF; cdr3_nt: TGTGCCAGCAGCCGTACTAGCTCCCTGCAGTATTTT; clone_size: NA; v_call: TRBV11-2; j_call: TRBJ2-3; d_call: NA
cdr3_aa: CASSQDGQGNYGYTF; cdr3_nt: TGCGCCAGCAGCCAAGACGGCCAGGGCAACTATGGCTACACCTTC; clone_size: NA; v_call: TRBV4-1; j_call: TRBJ1-2; d_call: NA
cdr3_aa: CASAGGTSSTDTQYF; cdr3_nt: TGCGCCAGCGCTGGCGGGACCTCTAGCACAGATACGCAGTATTTT; clone_size: NA; v_call: TRBV10-2; j_call: TRBJ2-3; d_call: NA
cdr3_aa: CASSDSGDSDNSPLHF; cdr3_nt: TGTGCCAGCAGTGACTCTGGGGACAGCGACAATTCACCCCTCCACTTT; clone_size: NA; v_call: TRBV6-4; j_call: TRBJ1-6; d_call: TRBD1
cdr3_aa: CASSPVPQILTQYF; cdr3_nt: TGTGCCAGCTCACCGGTTCCCCAGATCTTGACCCAGTACTTC; clone_size: NA; v_call: TRBV18; j_call: TRBJ2-5; d_call: NA
cdr3_aa: CASSYSRTGAVYGYTF; cdr3_nt: TGTGCCAGCAGTTACTCTCGGACAGGGGCGGTCTATGGCTACACCTTC; clone_size: once; v_call: TRBV27; j_call: TRBJ1-2; d_call: TRBD1
cdr3_aa: CASSDVREPLRGYTF; cdr3_nt: TGTGCCAGCAGTGATGTCCGGGAACCATTACGTGGCTACACCTTC; clone_size: NA; v_call: TRBV25-1; j_call: TRBJ1-2; d_call: NA
cdr3_aa: CASSHDLGLVNEQFF; cdr3_nt: TGTGCCAGCAGCCATGATTTAGGACTAGTGAATGAGCAGTTCTTC; clone_size: NA; v_call: TRBV4-2; j_call: TRBJ2-1; d_call: TRBD2
cdr3_aa: CASSTLGANGLETQYF; cdr3_nt: TGTGCCAGCAGCACATTGGGGGCTAACGGGTTGGAGACCCAGTACTTC; clone_size: NA; v_call: TRBV5-5; j_call: TRBJ2-5; d_call: NA
cdr3_aa: CASSLGTGDLGTDTQYF; cdr3_nt: TGTGCCAGCAGCTTAGGCACAGGGGACTTAGGCACAGATACGCAGTATTTT; clone_size: NA; v_call: TRBV11-2; j_call: TRBJ2-3; d_call: NA
cdr3_aa: CASIPAGGSQETQYF; cdr3_nt: TGTGCCAGCATCCCAGCGGGGGGGAGTCAAGAGACCCAGTACTTC; clone_size: NA; v_call: TRBV6-5; j_call: TRBJ2-5; d_call: TRBD2
cdr3_aa: CASSPGEGTEAFF; cdr3_nt: TGTGCCAGCAGCCCTGGGGAGGGGACTGAAGCTTTCTTT; clone_size: once; v_call: TRBV11-2; j_call: TRBJ1-1; d_call: NA
cdr3_aa: CASTDSTEAFF; cdr3_nt: TGTGCCAGCACAGACAGCACTGAAGCTTTCTTT; clone_size: NA; v_call: TRBV6-7; j_call: TRBJ1-1; d_call: NA
cdr3_aa: CASSQDGKRGGSNEQFF; cdr3_nt: TGTGCCAGCAGCCAAGATGGAAAGCGGGGGGGCTCCAATGAGCAGTTCTTC; clone_size: few; v_call: TRBV3-1/TRBV3-2; j_call: TRBJ2-1; d_call: TRBD2
cdr3_aa: CASSESDRPQHF; cdr3_nt: TGTGCCAGCAGTGAATCGGACAGGCCCCAGCATTTT; clone_size: NA; v_call: TRBV6-1; j_call: TRBJ1-5; d_call: NA
cdr3_aa: CASSLGQTGSNEKLFF; cdr3_nt: TGTGCCAGCAGCTTAGGCCAGACAGGGTCTAATGAAAAACTGTTTTTT; clone_size: once; v_call: TRBV11-2; j_call: TRBJ1-4; d_call: TRBD1
cdr3_aa: CASRALSSALITDTQYF; cdr3_nt: TGTGCCAGTAGAGCCCTGTCTAGCGCCCTTATCACAGATACGCAGTATTTT; clone_size: NA; v_call: TRBV19; j_call: TRBJ2-3; d_call: NA
cdr3_aa: CASRTDSLSYGYTF; cdr3_nt: TGTGCCAGCAGAACGGACAGCTTATCCTATGGCTACACCTTC; clone_size: NA; v_call: TRBV6-5; j_call: TRBJ1-2; d_call: NA
cdr3_aa: CASSFGLSGWTASSGNTIYF; cdr3_nt: TGCGCCAGCAGCTTTGGGTTAAGTGGGTGGACAGCAAGCTCTGGAAACACCATATATTTT; clone_size: NA; v_call: TRBV5-1; j_call: TRBJ1-3; d_call: NA
cdr3_aa: CASRDRGNEKLFF; cdr3_nt: TGTGCCAGTCGGGACAGGGGAAATGAAAAACTGTTTTTT; clone_size: many; v_call: TRBV6-6; j_call: TRBJ1-4; d_call: TRBD1
cdr3_aa: CAISGFGQGREQFF; cdr3_nt: TGTGCCATCAGCGGATTCGGACAGGGGCGCGAGCAGTTCTTC; clone_size: few; v_call: TRBV10-3; j_call: TRBJ2-1; d_call: TRBD1
cdr3_aa: CASSLDWRGAETQYF; cdr3_nt: TGTGCCAGCAGCTTAGACTGGCGGGGGGCAGAGACCCAGTACTTC; clone_size: NA; v_call: TRBV11-2; j_call: TRBJ2-5; d_call: TRBD2
cdr3_aa: CASSAGTGVYSNQPQHF; cdr3_nt: TGTGCCAGCAGCGCCGGGACAGGAGTCTATAGCAATCAGCCCCAGCATTTT; clone_size: NA; v_call: TRBV2; j_call: TRBJ1-5; d_call: TRBD1
cdr3_aa: CASSRPGPGNTIYF; cdr3_nt: TGTGCCAGCAGCCGACCGGGTCCTGGAAACACCATATATTTT; clone_size: once; v_call: TRBV7-9; j_call: TRBJ1-3; d_call: NA
cdr3_aa: CASSFGTDPRRETQYF; cdr3_nt: TGCGCCAGCAGCTTCGGGACTGACCCGAGGCGGGAGACCCAGTACTTC; clone_size: once; v_call: TRBV5-1; j_call: TRBJ2-5; d_call: NA
cdr3_aa: CASSTGQGYQETQYF; cdr3_nt: TGCGCCAGCAGCACGGGACAGGGTTACCAAGAGACCCAGTACTTC; clone_size: once; v_call: TRBV5-1; j_call: TRBJ2-5; d_call: TRBD1
cdr3_aa: CASSVALAGQETQYF; cdr3_nt: TGTGCCAGCAGCGTAGCTCTAGCGGGTCAAGAGACCCAGTACTTC; clone_size: NA; v_call: TRBV9; j_call: TRBJ2-5; d_call: TRBD2
cdr3_aa: CASSIGGLGQMNTEAFF; cdr3_nt: TGTGCCAGTAGTATTGGTGGTTTAGGACAGATGAACACTGAAGCTTTCTTT; clone_size: NA; v_call: TRBV19; j_call: TRBJ1-1; d_call: NA
cdr3_aa: CASSRLKNTEAFF; cdr3_nt: TGTGCCAGCTCGCGACTGAAGAACACTGAAGCTTTCTTT; clone_size: NA; v_call: TRBV7-8; j_call: TRBJ1-1; d_call: NA
cdr3_aa: CASGLVRGSGTDTQYF; cdr3_nt: TGTGCTAGTGGTTTGGTTCGAGGGTCGGGCACAGATACGCAGTATTTT; clone_size: NA; v_call: TRBV12-5; j_call: TRBJ2-3; d_call: NA
cdr3_aa: CASSPGQVLHMNTEAFF; cdr3_nt: TGTGCCAGTAGTCCCGGACAGGTATTACACATGAACACTGAAGCTTTCTTT; clone_size: NA; v_call: TRBV19; j_call: TRBJ1-1; d_call: TRBD1
cdr3_aa: CAWSVLRGGYGYTF; cdr3_nt: TGTGCCTGGAGTGTACTGCGGGGTGGGTATGGCTACACCTTC; clone_size: NA; v_call: TRBV30; j_call: TRBJ1-2; d_call: NA
cdr3_aa: CASSSLGTGDYGYTF; cdr3_nt: TGTGCCAGCAGTTCTCTAGGGACAGGGGATTACGGCTACACCTTC; clone_size: once; v_call: TRBV27; j_call: TRBJ1-2; d_call: TRBD1
cdr3_aa: CASRTAGEKLFF; cdr3_nt: TGTGCCAGCAGGACGGCGGGTGAAAAACTGTTTTTT; clone_size: NA; v_call: TRBV2; j_call: TRBJ1-4; d_call: NA
cdr3_aa: CASRADSPPLYGYTF; cdr3_nt: TGTGCCAGCAGAGCCGACAGCCCTCCCCTCTATGGCTACACCTTC; clone_size: NA; v_call: TRBV6-5; j_call: TRBJ1-2; d_call: NA
cdr3_aa: CASSLGAGGRNEQFF; cdr3_nt: TGTGCCAGCAGCTTAGGAGCGGGGGGGCGAAATGAGCAGTTCTTC; clone_size: NA; v_call: TRBV7-3; j_call: TRBJ2-1; d_call: TRBD2
cdr3_aa: CASSFLAVGDEQFF; cdr3_nt: TGTGCCAGCAGCTTTCTAGCGGTCGGGGATGAGCAGTTCTTC; clone_size: NA; v_call: TRBV7-8; j_call: TRBJ2-1; d_call: TRBD2
cdr3_aa: CASSEQDRGGTEAFF; cdr3_nt: TGTGCCAGCAGTGAACAAGACAGGGGGGGCACTGAAGCTTTCTTT; clone_size: NA; v_call: TRBV6-1; j_call: TRBJ1-1; d_call: TRBD1
cdr3_aa: CAISESGGASNGYTF; cdr3_nt: TGTGCCATCAGTGAGTCGGGGGGGGCAAGTAATGGCTACACCTTC; clone_size: once; v_call: TRBV10-3; j_call: TRBJ1-2; d_call: NA
cdr3_aa: CASSLTQAPNTEAFF; cdr3_nt: TGTGCCAGCAGCTTAACCCAGGCGCCGAACACTGAAGCTTTCTTT; clone_size: few; v_call: TRBV7-3; j_call: TRBJ1-1; d_call: NA
cdr3_aa: CASSQCFSVLLAGETQYF; cdr3_nt: TGCGCCAGCAGTCAATGTTTCTCCGTCCTTTTGGCGGGAGAGACCCAGTACTTC; clone_size: once; v_call: TRBV23-1; j_call: TRBJ2-5; d_call: NA
cdr3_aa: CASSSRGSSYNSPLHF; cdr3_nt: TGTGCCAGCAGCTCCCGAGGCAGCTCCTATAATTCACCCCTCCACTTT; clone_size: once; v_call: TRBV7-9; j_call: TRBJ1-6; d_call: NA
cdr3_aa: CASSWGANYGYTF; cdr3_nt: TGTGCCAGCAGCTGGGGGGCTAACTATGGCTACACCTTC; clone_size: NA; v_call: TRBV7-9; j_call: TRBJ1-2; d_call: NA